A few counts support the clone carrying this T cell receptor (beta chain). Its target is not known. This record belongs to a study of beta chain features in type 1 diabetes. General study results and limits: Whether TCRB rearrangement is influenced by HLA type was left unresolved in this analysis. An over-representation of cells with high TCR expression could result from cDNA sequencing. In the patient group, naive, central memory and Treg TCRB repertoires seemed more alike than in the healthy donor group.

Expressed TCRB transcripts got sequenced, as all isolated RNA was reverse transcribed. Here immunoSEQ multiplex PCR was the method, and the copy in TCRdb shows in-frame clones only, minus some. The sample records about 230,000 clones, around 9.6% being singletons. The CDR3 spans 14 residues. Trimming took 4 bases from V and 6 from J; bases not matched to a gene: 6. Germline CDR1 MNHNS, CDR2 SASEGT. Sequenced sample: naive CD4+ T cells from blood. The gene calls are TRBV6-1 and TRBJ1-5; the match to TRBD1 covers 7 bases. This receptor was identified in a young woman in good health. CDR3 sequence: CASSAKGAPQPQHF. The CDR3 DNA follows: TGTGCCAGCAGTGCAAAGGGGGCCCCTCAGCCCCAGCATTTT.